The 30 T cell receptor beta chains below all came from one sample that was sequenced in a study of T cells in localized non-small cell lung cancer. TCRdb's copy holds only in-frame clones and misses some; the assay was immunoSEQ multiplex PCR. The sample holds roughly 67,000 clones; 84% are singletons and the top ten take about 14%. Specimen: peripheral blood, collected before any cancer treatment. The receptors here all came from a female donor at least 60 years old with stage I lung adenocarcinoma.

The CDR3 DNA sequence: TGTGCCAGCAGCTTTAGCGGGATTGAGACCCAGTACTTC. As protein: CASSFSGIETQYF. The V gene is TRBV7-6, the J gene TRBJ2-5, with 8 bases fitting TRBD2. CDR1 and CDR2 from the germline V gene are SGHVS and FNYEAQ. The V and J ends lost 3 bases and 5 bases, in that order; junction bases with no gene match: 2. CDR3 length equals 13 residues.

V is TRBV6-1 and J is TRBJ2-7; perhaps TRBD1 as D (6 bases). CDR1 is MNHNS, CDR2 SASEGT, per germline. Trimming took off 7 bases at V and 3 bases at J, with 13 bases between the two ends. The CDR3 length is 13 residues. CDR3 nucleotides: TGTGCCAGCATCCCCGGACAGATCTACGAGCAGTACTTC. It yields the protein CASIPGQIYEQYF.

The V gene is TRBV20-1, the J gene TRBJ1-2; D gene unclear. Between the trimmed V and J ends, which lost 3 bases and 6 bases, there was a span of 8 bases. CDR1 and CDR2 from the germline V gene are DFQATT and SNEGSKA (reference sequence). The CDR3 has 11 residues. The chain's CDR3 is CSASSIHGYTF. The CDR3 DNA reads TGCAGTGCTAGCTCGATCCATGGCTACACCTTC.

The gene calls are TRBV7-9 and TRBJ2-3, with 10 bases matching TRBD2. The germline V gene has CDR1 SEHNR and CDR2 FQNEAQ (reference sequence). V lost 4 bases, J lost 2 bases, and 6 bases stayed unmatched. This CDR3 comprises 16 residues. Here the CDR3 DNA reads TGTGCCAGCAGCTCTCGGACTAGCGGATTCACAGATACGCAGTATTTT. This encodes CASSSRTSGFTDTQYF. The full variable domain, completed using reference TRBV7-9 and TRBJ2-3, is DTGVSQNPRHKITKRGQNVTFRCDPISEHNRLYWYRQTLGQGPEFLTYFQNEAQLEKSRLLSDRFSAERPKGSFSTLEIQRTEQGDSAMYLCASSSRTSGFTDTQYFGPGTRLTVL.

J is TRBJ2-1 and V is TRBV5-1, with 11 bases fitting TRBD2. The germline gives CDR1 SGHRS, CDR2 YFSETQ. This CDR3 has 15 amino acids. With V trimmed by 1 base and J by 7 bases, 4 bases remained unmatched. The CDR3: CASSLTSGGLNEQFF. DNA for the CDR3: TGCGCCAGCAGCTTGACTAGCGGGGGACTAAATGAGCAGTTCTTC.

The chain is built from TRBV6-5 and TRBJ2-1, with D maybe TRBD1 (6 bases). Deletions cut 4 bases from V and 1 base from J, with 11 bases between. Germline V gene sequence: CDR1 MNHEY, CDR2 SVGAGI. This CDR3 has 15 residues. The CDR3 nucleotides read TGTGCCAGCAGTTCCGGGACAAATTCCTACAATGAGCAGTTCTTC. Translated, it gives CASSSGTNSYNEQFF.

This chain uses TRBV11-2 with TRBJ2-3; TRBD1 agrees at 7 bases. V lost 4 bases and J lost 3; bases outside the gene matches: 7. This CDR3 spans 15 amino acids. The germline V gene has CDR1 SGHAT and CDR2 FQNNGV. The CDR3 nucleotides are TGTGCCAGCAGCTCCGACAGGGTTGGTACAGATACGCAGTATTTT. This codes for CASSSDRVGTDTQYF. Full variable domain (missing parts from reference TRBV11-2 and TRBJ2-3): EAGVAQSPRYKIIEKRQSVAFWCNPISGHATLYWYQQILGQGPKLLIQFQNNGVVDDSQLPKDRFSAERLKGVDSTLKIQPAKLEDSAVYLCASSSDRVGTDTQYFGPGTRLTVL.

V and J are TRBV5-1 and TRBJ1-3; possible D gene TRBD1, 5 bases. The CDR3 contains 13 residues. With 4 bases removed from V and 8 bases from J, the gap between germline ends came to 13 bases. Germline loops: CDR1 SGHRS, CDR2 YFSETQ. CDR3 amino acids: CASSGALRDTIYF. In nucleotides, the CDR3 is TGCGCCAGCAGCGGGGCCTTACGGGACACCATATATTTT. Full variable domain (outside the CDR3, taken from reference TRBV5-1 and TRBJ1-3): KAGVTQTPRYLIKTRGQQVTLSCSPISGHRSVSWYQQTPGQGLQFLFEYFSETQRNKGNFPGRFSGRQFSNSRSEMNVSTLELGDSALYLCASSGALRDTIYFGEGSWLTVV.

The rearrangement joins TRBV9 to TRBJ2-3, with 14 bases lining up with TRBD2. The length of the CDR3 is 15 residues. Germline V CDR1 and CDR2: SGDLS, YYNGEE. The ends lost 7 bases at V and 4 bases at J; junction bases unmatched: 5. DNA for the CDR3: TGTGCCAGCGCCCGGACTAGCGGGGGGCCAGATACGCAGTATTTT. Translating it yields CASARTSGGPDTQYF.

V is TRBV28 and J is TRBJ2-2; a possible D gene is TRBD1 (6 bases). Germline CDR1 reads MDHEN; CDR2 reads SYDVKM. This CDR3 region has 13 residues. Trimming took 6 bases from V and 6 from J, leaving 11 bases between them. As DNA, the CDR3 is TGTGCCAGCAGCCGGACAGAGGCCGGGGAGCTGTTTTTT. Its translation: CASSRTEAGELFF. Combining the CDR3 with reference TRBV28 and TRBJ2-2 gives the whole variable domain DVKVTQSSRYLVKRTGEKVFLECVQDMDHENMFWYRQDPGLGLRLIYFSYDVKMKEKGDIPEGYSVSREKKERFSLILESASTNQTSMYLCASSRTEAGELFFGEGSRLTVL.

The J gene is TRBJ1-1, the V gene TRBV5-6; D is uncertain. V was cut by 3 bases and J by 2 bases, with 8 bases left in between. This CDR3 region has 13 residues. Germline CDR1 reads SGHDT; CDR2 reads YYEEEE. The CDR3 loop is CASSYPVNTEAFF. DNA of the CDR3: TGTGCCAGCAGCTACCCAGTTAACACTGAAGCTTTCTTT.

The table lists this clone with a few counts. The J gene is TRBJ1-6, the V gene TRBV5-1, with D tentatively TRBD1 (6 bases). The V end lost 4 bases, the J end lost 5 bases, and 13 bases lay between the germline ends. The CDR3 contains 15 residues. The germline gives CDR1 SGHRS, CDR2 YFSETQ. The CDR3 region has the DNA TGCGCCAGCAGCCCAGGGGCGGAGGATAATTCACCCCTCCACTTT. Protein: CASSPGAEDNSPLHF.

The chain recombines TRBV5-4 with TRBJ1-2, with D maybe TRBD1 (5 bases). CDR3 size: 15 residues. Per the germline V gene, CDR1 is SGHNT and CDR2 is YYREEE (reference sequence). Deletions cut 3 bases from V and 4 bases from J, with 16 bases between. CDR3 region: CASSSGRELSYGYTF. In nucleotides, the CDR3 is TGTGCCAGCAGCTCCGGCAGGGAGCTTTCCTATGGCTACACCTTC.

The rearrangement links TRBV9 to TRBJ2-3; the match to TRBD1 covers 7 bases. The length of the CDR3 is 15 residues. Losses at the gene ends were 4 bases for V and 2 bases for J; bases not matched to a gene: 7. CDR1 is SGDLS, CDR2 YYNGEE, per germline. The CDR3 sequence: CASSYWDSTTDTQYF. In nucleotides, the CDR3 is TGTGCCAGCAGCTACTGGGACAGCACCACAGATACGCAGTATTTT.

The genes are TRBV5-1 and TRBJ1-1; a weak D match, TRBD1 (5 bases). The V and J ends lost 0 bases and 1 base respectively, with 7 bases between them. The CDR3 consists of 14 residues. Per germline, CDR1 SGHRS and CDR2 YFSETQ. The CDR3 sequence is CASSLGQPNTEAFF. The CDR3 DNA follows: TGCGCCAGCAGCTTGGGACAGCCGAACACTGAAGCTTTCTTT.

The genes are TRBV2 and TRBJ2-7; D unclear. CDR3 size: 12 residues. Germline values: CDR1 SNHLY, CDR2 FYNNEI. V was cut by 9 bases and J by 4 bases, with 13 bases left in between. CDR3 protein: CASRRPVYEQYF. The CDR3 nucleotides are TGTGCCAGTAGACGGCCGGTGTACGAGCAGTACTTC. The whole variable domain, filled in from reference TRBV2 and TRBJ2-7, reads EPEVTQTPSHQVTQMGQEVILRCVPISNHLYFYWYRQILGQKVEFLVSFYNNEISEKSEIFDDQFSVERPDGSNFTLKIRSTKLEDSAMYFCASRRPVYEQYFGPGTRLTVT.

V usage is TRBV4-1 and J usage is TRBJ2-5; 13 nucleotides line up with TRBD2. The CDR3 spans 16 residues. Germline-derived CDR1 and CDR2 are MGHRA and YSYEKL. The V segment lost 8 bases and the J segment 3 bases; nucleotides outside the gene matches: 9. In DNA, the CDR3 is TGCGCCAGCGCCATGTCTGGGACTAGCGGGGAAGAGACCCAGTACTTC. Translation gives CASAMSGTSGEETQYF.

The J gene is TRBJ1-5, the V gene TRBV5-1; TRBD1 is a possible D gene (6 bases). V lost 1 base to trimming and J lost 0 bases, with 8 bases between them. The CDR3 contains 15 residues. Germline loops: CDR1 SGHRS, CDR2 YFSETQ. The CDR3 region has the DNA TGCGCCAGCAGCTTGACAGGGAATAGCAATCAGCCCCAGCATTTT. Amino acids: CASSLTGNSNQPQHF.

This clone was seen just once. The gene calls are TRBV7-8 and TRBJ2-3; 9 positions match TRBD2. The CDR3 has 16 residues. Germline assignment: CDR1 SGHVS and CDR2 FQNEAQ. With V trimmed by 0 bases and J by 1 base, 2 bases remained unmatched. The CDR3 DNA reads TGTGCCAGCAGCTTAGCAGCTAGCGGGGGCACAGATACGCAGTATTTT. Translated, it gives CASSLAASGGTDTQYF.

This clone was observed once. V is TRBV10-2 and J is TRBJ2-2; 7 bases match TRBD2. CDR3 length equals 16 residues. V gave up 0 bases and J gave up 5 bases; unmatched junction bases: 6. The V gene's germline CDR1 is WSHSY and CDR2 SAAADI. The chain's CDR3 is CASSESLAFGTGELFF. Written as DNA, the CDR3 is TGCGCCAGCAGTGAGTCACTAGCGTTCGGGACCGGGGAGCTGTTTTTT.

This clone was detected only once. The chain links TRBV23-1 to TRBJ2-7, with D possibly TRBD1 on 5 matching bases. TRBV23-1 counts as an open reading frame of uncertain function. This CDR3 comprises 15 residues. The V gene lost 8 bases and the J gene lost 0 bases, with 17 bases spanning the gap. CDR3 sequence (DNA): TGCGCCAGCCCCAAACCCAGGGCCTGCTCCTACGAGCAGTACTTC. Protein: CASPKPRACSYEQYF.

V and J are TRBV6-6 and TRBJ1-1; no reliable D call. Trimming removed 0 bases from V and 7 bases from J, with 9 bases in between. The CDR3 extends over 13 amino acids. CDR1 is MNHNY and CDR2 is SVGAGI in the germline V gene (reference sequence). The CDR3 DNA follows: TGTGCCAGCAGTTACTCGAGCCCTGGTGAAGCTTTCTTT. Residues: CASSYSSPGEAFF.

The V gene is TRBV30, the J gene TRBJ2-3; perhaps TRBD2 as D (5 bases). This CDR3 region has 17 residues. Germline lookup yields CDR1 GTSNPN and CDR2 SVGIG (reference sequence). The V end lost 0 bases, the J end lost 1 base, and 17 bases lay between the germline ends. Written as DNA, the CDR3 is TGTGCCTGGAGTGTCTCCTACGGGAACGCTGGCACAGATACGCAGTATTTT. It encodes CAWSVSYGNAGTDTQYF.

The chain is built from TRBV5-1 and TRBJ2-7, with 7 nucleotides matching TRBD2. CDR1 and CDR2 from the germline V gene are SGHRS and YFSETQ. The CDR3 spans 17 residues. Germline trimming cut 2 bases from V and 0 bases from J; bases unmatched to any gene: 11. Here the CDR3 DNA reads TGCGCCAGCAGCTTCAAACGACCGGGACTAATCTCCTACGAGCAGTACTTC. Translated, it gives CASSFKRPGLISYEQYF.

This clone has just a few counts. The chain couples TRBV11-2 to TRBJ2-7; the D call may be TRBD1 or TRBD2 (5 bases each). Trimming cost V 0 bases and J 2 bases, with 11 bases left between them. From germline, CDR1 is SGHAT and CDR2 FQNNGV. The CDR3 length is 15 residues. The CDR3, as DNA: TGTGCCAGCAGCTTAGAGAGGGGCCAGCCCTACGAGCAGTACTTC. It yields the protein CASSLERGQPYEQYF.

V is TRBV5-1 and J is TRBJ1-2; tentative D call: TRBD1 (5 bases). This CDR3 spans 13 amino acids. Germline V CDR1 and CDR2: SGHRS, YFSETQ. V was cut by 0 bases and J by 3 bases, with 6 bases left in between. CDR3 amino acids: CASSLVGDYGYTF. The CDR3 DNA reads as TGCGCCAGCAGCTTGGTGGGGGACTATGGCTACACCTTC.

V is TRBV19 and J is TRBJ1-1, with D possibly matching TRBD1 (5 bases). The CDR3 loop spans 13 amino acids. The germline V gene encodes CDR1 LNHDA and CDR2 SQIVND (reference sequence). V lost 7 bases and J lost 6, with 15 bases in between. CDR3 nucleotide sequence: TGTGCCAGTACTATTACAGGAGCCCCTGAAGCTTTCTTT. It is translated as CASTITGAPEAFF.

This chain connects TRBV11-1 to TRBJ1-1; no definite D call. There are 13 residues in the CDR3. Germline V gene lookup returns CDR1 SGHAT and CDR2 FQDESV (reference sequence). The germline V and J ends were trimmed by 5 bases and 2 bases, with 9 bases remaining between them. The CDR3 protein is CASSPNRNTEAFF. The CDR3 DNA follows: TGTGCCAGCAGCCCCAACCGAAACACTGAAGCTTTCTTT.

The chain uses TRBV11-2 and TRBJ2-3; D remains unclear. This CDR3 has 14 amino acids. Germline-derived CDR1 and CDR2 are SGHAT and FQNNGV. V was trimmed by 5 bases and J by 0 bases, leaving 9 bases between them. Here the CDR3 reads CASSIKPSTDTQYF. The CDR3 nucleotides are TGTGCCAGCAGCATCAAGCCCAGCACAGATACGCAGTATTTT.

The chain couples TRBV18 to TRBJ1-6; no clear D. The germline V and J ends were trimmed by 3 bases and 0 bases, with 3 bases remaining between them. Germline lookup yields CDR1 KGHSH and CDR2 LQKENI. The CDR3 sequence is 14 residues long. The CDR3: CASSPSSYNSPLHF. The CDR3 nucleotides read TGTGCCAGCTCACCCAGCTCCTATAATTCACCCCTCCACTTT.